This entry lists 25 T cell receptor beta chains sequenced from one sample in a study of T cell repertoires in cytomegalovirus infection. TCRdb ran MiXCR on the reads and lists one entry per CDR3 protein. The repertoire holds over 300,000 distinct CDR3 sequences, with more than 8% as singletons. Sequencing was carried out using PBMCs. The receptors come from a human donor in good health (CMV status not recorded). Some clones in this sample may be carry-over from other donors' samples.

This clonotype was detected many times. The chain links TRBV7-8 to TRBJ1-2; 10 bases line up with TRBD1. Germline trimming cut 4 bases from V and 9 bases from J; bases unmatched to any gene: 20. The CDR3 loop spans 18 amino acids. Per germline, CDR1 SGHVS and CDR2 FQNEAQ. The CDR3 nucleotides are TGTGCCAGCAGCTCACCCGGGACAGGGGTGGGAAAAATGCCTCGCTACACCTTC. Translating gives CASSSPGTGVGKMPRYTF.

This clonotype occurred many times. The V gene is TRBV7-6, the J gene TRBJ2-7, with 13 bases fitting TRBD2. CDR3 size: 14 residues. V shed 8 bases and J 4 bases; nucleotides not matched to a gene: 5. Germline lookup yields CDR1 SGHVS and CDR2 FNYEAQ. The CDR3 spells CASSRTSGSYEQYF. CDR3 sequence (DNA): TGTGCCAGCTCTCGGACTAGCGGGAGTTACGAGCAGTACTTC. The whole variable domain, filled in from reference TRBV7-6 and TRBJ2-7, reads GAGVSQSPRYKVTKRGQDVALRCDPISGHVSLYWYRQALGQGPEFLTYFNYEAQQDKSGLPNDRFSAERPEGSISTLTIQRTEQRDSAMYRCASSRTSGSYEQYFGPGTRLTVT.

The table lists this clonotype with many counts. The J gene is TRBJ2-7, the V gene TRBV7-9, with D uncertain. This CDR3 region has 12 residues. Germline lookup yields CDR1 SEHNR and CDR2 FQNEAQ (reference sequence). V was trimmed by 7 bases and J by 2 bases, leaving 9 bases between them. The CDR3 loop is CASTDGTYEQYF. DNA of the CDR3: TGTGCCAGCACCGACGGAACCTACGAGCAGTACTTC.

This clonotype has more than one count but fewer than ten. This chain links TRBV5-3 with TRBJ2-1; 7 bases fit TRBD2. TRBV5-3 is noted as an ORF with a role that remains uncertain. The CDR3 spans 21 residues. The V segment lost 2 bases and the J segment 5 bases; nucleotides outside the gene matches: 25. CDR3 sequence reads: CARSLGSRGSLLGPHDNEQFF. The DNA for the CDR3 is TGTGCCAGAAGCTTAGGTTCGCGCGGGAGCTTACTTGGGCCCCACGACAATGAGCAGTTCTTC.

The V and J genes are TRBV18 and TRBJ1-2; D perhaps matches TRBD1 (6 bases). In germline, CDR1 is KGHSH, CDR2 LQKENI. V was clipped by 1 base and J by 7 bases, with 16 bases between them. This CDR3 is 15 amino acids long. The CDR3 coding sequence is TGTGCCAGCTCACCACAGGGACACAAGGCCGCTGGCTACACCTTC. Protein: CASSPQGHKAAGYTF.

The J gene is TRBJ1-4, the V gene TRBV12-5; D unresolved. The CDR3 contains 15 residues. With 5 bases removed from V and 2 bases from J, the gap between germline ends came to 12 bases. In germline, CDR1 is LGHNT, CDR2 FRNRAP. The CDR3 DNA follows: TGTGCTAGTGGTCTCGGAAGGGTGACTAATGAAAAACTGTTTTTT. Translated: CASGLGRVTNEKLFF. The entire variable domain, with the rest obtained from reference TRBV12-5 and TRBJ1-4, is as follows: DARVTQTPRHKVTEMGQEVTMRCQPILGHNTVFWYRQTMMQGLELLAYFRNRAPLDDSGMPKDRFSAEMPDATLATLKIQPSEPRDSAVYFCASGLGRVTNEKLFFGSGTQLSVL.

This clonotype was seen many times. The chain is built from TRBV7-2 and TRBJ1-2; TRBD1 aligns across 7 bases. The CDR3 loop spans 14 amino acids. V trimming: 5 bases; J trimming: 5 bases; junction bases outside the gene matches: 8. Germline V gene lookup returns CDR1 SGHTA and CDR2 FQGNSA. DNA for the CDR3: TGTGCCAGCAGCCCCGGGACAGCCCCATATGGCTACACCTTC. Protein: CASSPGTAPYGYTF.

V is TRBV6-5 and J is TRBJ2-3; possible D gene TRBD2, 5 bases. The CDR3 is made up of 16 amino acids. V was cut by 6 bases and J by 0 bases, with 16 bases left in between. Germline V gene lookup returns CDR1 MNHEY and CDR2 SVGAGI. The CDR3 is CASRARWTASTDTQYF. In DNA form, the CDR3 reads TGTGCCAGCAGGGCCCGGTGGACTGCTAGCACAGATACGCAGTATTTT.

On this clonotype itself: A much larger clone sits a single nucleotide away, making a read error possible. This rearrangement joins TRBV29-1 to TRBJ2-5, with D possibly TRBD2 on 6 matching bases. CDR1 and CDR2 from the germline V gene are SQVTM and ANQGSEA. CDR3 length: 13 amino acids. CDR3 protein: CSVRGRGQDTQYF. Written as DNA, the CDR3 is TGCAGCGTTCGGGGGAGAGGACAAGACACCCAGTACTTC.

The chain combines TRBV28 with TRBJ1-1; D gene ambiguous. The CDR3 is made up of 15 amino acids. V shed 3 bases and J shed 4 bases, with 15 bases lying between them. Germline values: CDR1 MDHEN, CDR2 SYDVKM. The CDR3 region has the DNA TGTGCCAGCAGTTTTGTCGCACAACGTAGCACTGAAGCTTTCTTT. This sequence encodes CASSFVAQRSTEAFF.

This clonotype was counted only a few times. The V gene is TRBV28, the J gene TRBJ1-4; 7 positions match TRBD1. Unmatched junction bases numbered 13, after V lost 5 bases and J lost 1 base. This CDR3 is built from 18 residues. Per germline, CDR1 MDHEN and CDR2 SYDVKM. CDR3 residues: CASSNSGGSYGTNEKLFF. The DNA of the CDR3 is TGTGCCAGCAGTAACTCAGGGGGGTCGTATGGAACTAATGAAAAACTGTTTTTT.

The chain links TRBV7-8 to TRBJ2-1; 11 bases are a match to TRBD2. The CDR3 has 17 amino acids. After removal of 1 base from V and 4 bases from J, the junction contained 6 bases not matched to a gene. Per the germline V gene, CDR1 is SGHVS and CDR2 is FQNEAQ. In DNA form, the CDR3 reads TGTGCCAGCAGCTTAGGGGAGGGACTAGCGGCTTACAATGAGCAGTTCTTC. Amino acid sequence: CASSLGEGLAAYNEQFF.

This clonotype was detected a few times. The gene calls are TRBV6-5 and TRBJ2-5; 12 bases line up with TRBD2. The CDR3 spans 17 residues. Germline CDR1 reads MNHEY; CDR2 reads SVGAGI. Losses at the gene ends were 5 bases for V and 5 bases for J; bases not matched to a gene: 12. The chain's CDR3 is CASSTLLTTSGRETQYF. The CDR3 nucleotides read TGTGCCAGCAGTACCCTCTTAACAACTAGCGGGAGGGAGACCCAGTACTTC.

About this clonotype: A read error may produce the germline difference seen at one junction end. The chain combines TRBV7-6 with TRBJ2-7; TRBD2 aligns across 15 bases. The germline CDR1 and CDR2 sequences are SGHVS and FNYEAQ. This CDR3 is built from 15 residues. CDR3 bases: TGTGCCAGCAGCCCACCGGGACTAGCGGGAGGAGTGGGGCACTTC. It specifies CASSPPGLAGGVGHF.

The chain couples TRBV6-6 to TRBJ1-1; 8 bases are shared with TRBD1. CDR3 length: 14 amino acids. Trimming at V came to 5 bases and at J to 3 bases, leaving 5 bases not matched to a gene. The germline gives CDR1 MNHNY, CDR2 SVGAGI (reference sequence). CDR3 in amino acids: CASSGGTGHTEAFF. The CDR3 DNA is TGTGCCAGCAGTGGAGGGACAGGTCACACTGAAGCTTTCTTT.

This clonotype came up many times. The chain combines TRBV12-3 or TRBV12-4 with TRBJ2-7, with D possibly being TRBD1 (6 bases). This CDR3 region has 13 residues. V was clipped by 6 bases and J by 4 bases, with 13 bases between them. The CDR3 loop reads CASSSGTRYEQYF. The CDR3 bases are TGTGCCAGCAGCTCCGGGACAAGATACGAGCAGTACTTC.

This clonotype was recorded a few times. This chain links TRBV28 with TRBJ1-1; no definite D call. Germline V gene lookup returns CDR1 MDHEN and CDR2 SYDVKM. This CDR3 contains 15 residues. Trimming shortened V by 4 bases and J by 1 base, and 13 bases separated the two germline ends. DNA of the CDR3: TGTGCCAGCAGTTCAAATCACATTGGGAACACTGAAGCTTTCTTT. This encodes CASSSNHIGNTEAFF.

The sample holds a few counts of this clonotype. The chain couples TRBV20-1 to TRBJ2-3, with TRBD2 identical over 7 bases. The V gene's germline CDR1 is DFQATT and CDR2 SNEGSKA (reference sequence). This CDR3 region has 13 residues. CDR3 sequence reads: CRLRWGGGDTQYF. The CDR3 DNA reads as TGCAGACTCCGTTGGGGCGGGGGAGATACGCAGTATTTT.

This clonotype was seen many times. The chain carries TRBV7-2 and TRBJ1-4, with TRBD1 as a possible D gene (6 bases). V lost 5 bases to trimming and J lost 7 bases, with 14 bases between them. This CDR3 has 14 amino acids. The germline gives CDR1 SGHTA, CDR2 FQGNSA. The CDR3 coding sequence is TGTGCCAGCAGCCTAGGGGGTGGGACTGAAAAACTGTTTTTT. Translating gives CASSLGGGTEKLFF.

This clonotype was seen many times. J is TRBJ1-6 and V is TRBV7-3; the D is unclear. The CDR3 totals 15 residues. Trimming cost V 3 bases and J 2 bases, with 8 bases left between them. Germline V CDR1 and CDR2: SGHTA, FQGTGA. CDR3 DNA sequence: TGTGCCAGCAGCTTGAGGAAGGCCTATAATTCACCCCTCCACTTT. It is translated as CASSLRKAYNSPLHF.

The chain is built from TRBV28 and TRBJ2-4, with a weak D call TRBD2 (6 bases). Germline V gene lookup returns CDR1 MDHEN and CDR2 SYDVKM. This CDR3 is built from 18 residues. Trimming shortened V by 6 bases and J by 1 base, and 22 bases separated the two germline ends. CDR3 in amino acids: CASSRRGQTGRAKNIQYF. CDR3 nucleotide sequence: TGTGCCAGCAGCCGCCGGGGCCAAACTGGGAGGGCCAAAAACATTCAGTACTTC.

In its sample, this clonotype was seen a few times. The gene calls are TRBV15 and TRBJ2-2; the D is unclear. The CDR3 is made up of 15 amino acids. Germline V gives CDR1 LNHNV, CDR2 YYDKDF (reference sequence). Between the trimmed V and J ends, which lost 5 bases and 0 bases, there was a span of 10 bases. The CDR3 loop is CATSPTRANTGELFF. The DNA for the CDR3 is TGTGCCACCAGCCCCACACGGGCGAACACCGGGGAGCTGTTTTTT.

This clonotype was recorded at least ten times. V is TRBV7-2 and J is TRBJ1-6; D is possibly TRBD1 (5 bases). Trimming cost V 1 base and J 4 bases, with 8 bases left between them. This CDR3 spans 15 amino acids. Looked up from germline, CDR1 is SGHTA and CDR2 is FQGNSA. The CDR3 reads CASSLVRDYNSPLHF. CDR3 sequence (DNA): TGTGCCAGCAGCTTAGTCAGGGATTATAATTCACCCCTCCACTTT.

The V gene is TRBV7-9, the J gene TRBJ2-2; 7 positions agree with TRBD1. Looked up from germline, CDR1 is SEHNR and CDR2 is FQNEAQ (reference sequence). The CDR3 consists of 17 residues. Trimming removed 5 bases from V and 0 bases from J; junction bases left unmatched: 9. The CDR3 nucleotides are TGTGCCAGCAGCATCTACAGGGGAAATTCGAACACCGGGGAGCTGTTTTTT. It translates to CASSIYRGNSNTGELFF.

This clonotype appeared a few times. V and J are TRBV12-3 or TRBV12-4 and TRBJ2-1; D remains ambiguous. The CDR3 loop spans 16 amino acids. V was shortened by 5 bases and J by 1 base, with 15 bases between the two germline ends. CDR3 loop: CASSTRVVGSYNEQFF. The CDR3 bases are TGTGCCAGCAGTACCCGGGTAGTGGGGTCCTACAATGAGCAGTTCTTC.